This T cell receptor beta chain comes out of a study of T-cell memory formation after mild COVID-19. Study-level background: Most TCR clusters belonged to a single donor.

The CDR3 runs 16 residues. The V gene lost 0 bases and the J gene lost 0 bases, with 10 bases spanning the gap. CDR1 is SGHRS, CDR2 YFSETQ, per germline. This clonotype was picked up a small number of times. TCRdb reanalysed the 5' RACE reads using MiXCR and keeps one entry per CDR3 protein. The sample contains approximately 170,000 distinct CDR3 sequences, around 13% of which appear only once. This receptor was obtained from a man aged 18-30 years who had mild COVID-19 (a few samples of this study predate the infection). Cell type and time point are not known. The V call is TRBV5-1, the J call TRBJ2-1; D might be TRBD2 (5 bases). Source material: PBMCs or a T cell subset sorted from them (not recorded which). The CDR3 DNA follows: TGCGCCAGCAGCTTGGATATCGGGGTCTCCTACAATGAGCAGTTCTTC. Amino acid sequence: CASSLDIGVSYNEQFF.